This T cell receptor beta chain was observed in a study of human T cells and chemical hapten exposure. This CDR3 has 13 residues. Germline V gene data show CDR1 as KGHSH and CDR2 as LQKENI. Deletions cut 6 bases from V and 1 base from J, with 9 bases between. This clonotype appeared a few times. Time point of the sample: pre-sensitization, week 0. Stated treatment: therapeutic diphenylcyclopropenone sensitization with weekly scalp DPC. In the authors' workflow: A per-sample median of approximately 100,000 TCRs was observed, with a range of about 20,000 to 700,000. TCRdb passed the RACE reads through MiXCR, listing each CDR3 protein once. The V and J calls shown here were made by TCRdb, not taken from the authors' results. The sample has roughly 110,000 distinct CDR3 sequences, around 12% seen once; the top ten hold 1.6%.

The sequences come from whole blood, collected in connection with sensitization to the hapten diphenylcyclopropenone (DPC). This TCR came from a woman aged 50 to 65 with alopecia areata. Some clones in this sample may be carry-over from other donors' samples. This chain joins TRBV18 and TRBJ1-1; D not resolved. The CDR3 bases are TGTGCCAGCTCCCCGCAAAAGAACACTGAAGCTTTCTTT. Protein: CASSPQKNTEAFF. Supplemented by reference TRBV18 and TRBJ1-1, the full variable domain reads NAGVMQNPRHLVRRRGQEARLRCSPMKGHSHVYWYRQLPEEGLKFMVYLQKENIIDESGMPKERFSAEFPKEGPSILRIQQVVRGDSAAYFCASSPQKNTEAFFGQGTRLTVV.